This TCR beta chain was profiled in a study of Graves' ophthalmopathy and Graves' hyperthyroidism. General observations from the study: The study's model predicted ophthalmopathy progression at around 70% sensitivity and 72.22% specificity. Blood repertoires reportedly contained most expanded thyroid clonotypes above 0.001 frequency.

A remark on this clonotype: Its antigen is not identified.

The V and J ends lost 5 bases and 6 bases respectively, with 10 bases between them. Germline assignment: CDR1 DFQATT and CDR2 SNEGSKA (reference sequence). This CDR3 contains 12 residues. From RNA, the CDR3 regions of TCR beta chains were amplified and sequenced. First-round RT-PCR relied on HTBI primers, and a second-round multiplex PCR came next. TCRdb passed the multiplex PCR reads through MiXCR, listing each CDR3 protein once. Seen here are 35,000 to 45,000 distinct CDR3 sequences, roughly 52% observed once, and the top ten hold about 25%. New diagnoses, under 2 months' duration, and ages 18 to 65 characterized the hyperthyroidism patients. Excluded were patients with other autoimmune diseases, uncontrolled infections, pregnancy or lactation.

The receptor was derived from an adult woman with stable Graves' hyperthyroidism. Sequenced: peripheral blood. This rearrangement joins TRBV20-1 to TRBJ2-2, with D uncertain. The CDR3 nucleotides read TGCAGTGCTCACGTGGGGTCCGGGGAGCTGTTTTTT. Its protein is CSAHVGSGELFF.